This paragraph reports one TCR beta chain. Its antigen is unidentified. Assay used: immunoSEQ multiplex PCR; TCRdb lists only in-frame clones, some missing. Among about 130,000 clones listed, nearly 95% were seen once. The V gene lost 1 base and the J gene lost 4 bases, with 7 bases spanning the gap. Germline V gene sequence: CDR1 LNHDA, CDR2 SQIVND (reference sequence). CDR3 length: 14 residues. This sample is drawn from a study of graft-versus-host responses after intestinal transplantation. Whole-study context: Every recipient had anti-thymocyte globulin induction and around 3 years of tacrolimus plus steroids. General study results and limits: Individuals carrying graft-donor T cell macrochimerism showed high graft-versus-host to host-versus-graft clonal ratios in allografts.

V is TRBV19 and J is TRBJ2-2, with D perhaps TRBD2 (6 bases). The specimen was unstimulated CD4+ T cells sorted from spleen or lymph node cells, collected before intestinal transplant. The sequence derives from a human donor who received an intestinal transplant. CDR3 in DNA: TGTGCCAGTAGTATAGGCGGGGCCACCGGGGAGCTGTTTTTT. This sequence encodes CASSIGGATGELFF.